The 2 T cell receptor beta chains given below trace back to one sample, sequenced in a study of control samples from healthy donors and cancer patients. Method: immunoSEQ multiplex PCR; TCRdb's copy keeps in-frame clones and lacks some. Of some 64,000 clones in the sample, approximately 87% were seen once. The sample taken for sequencing was PBMCs. These receptors were collected from a woman between 50 and 59 years old with head and neck cancer.

The chain carries TRBV7-2 and TRBJ2-5, with TRBD1 identical over 9 bases. CDR1 SGHTA and CDR2 FQGNSA come from the germline V gene. Trimming at V came to 5 bases and at J to 2 bases, leaving 15 bases not matched to a gene. The CDR3 is 18 residues long. The CDR3 nucleotides read TGTGCCAGCAGCCCTACCGGGACAGGGAGGGTGGGGCAAGAGACCCAGTACTTC. It is translated as CASSPTGTGRVGQETQYF. The full variable domain, its missing parts supplied by reference TRBV7-2 and TRBJ2-5, is GAGVSQSPSNKVTEKGKDVELRCDPISGHTALYWYRQSLGQGLEFLIYFQGNSAPDKSGLPSDRFSAERTGGSVSTLTIQRTQQEDSAVYLCASSPTGTGRVGQETQYFGPGTRLLVL.

The rearrangement uses TRBV6-5 and TRBJ2-1, with 9 bases aligning to TRBD2. This CDR3 has 14 amino acids. After removal of 7 bases from V and 10 bases from J, the junction contained 11 bases not matched to a gene. CDR1 is MNHEY, CDR2 SVGAGI, per germline. DNA of the CDR3: TGTGCCAGCACAGGACTAGCGAGTCTACGGGAGCAGTTCTTC. Its protein is CASTGLASLREQFF.